These 9 T cell receptor beta chains were sequenced from one sample in a study of blood T cell repertoires in COVID-19. Data came from immunoSEQ multiplex PCR; TCRdb stores just in-frame clones and leaves some out. Among 65,000 to 85,000 clones, 86% were seen once, and the ten largest hold 4.4%. The sample taken for sequencing was peripheral blood. The receptors shown here come from a man aged 50-60 years with active COVID-19.

This rearrangement joins TRBV29-1 to TRBJ1-2; unclear D gene. This CDR3 region has 12 residues. CDR1 is SQVTM and CDR2 is ANQGSEA in the germline V gene. The V and J ends lost 8 bases and 8 bases respectively, with 18 bases between them. CDR3 in amino acids: CSSAGGSGGYTF. DNA for the CDR3: TGCAGCTCGGCCGGCGGATCCGGCGGCTACACCTTC.

The chain joins TRBV19 to TRBJ1-1; D may be TRBD1 (6 bases). Germline lookup yields CDR1 LNHDA and CDR2 SQIVND (reference sequence). V lost 2 bases and J lost 6, with 13 bases in between. CDR3 length equals 14 residues. The CDR3 DNA is TGTGCCAGTAGTATAAGGACAGCGGGGGCTGAAGCTTTCTTT. The encoded protein is CASSIRTAGAEAFF. Together with reference TRBV19 and TRBJ1-1, the CDR3 gives the full variable domain: DGGITQSPKYLFRKEGQNVTLSCEQNLNHDAMYWYRQDPGQGLRLIYYSQIVNDFQKGDIAEGYSVSREKKESFPLTVTSAQKNPTAFYLCASSIRTAGAEAFFGQGTRLTVV.

This chain links TRBV3-1 (or the pseudogene TRBV3-2) with TRBJ2-2, with 7 bases fitting TRBD2. Germline V gene sequence: CDR1 LGHDT, CDR2 YNNKEL (reference sequence). The CDR3 runs to 15 residues. Trimming took 4 bases from V and 5 from J; bases not matched to a gene: 7. CDR3 loop: CASSPREVGTGELFF. The DNA for the CDR3 is TGTGCCAGCAGCCCCCGGGAGGTGGGTACCGGGGAGCTGTTTTTT.

The rearrangement links TRBV11-2 to TRBJ2-7, with D maybe TRBD2 (5 bases). The CDR3 is made up of 16 amino acids. Germline CDR1 and CDR2: SGHAT and FQNNGV. Trimming cost V 1 base and J 3 bases, with 16 bases left between them. CDR3 region: CASSLGFSASSYEQYF. In nucleotides, the CDR3 is TGTGCCAGCAGCTTAGGGTTTTCTGCTAGCAGCTACGAGCAGTACTTC.

The CDR3 bases are TGTGCCAGCAGCGTTATCCCTAGCGGCACAGATACGCAGTATTTT. Protein sequence: CASSVIPSGTDTQYF. This chain links TRBV9 with TRBJ2-3, with TRBD2 as a possible D gene (6 bases). Germline V lookup: CDR1 SGDLS, CDR2 YYNGEE. The V gene lost 2 bases and the J gene lost 1 base, with 11 bases spanning the gap. The CDR3 contains 15 residues. The whole variable domain, remainder taken from reference TRBV9 and TRBJ2-3, is DSGVTQTPKHLITATGQRVTLRCSPRSGDLSVYWYQQSLDQGLQFLIQYYNGEERAKGNILERFSAQQFPDLHSELNLSSLELGDSALYFCASSVIPSGTDTQYFGPGTRLTVL.

The chain recombines TRBV15 with TRBJ1-2; TRBD1 aligns across 7 bases. The CDR3 consists of 15 residues. The V gene end was trimmed by 1 base and the J gene end by 3 bases; junction bases not matched to a gene: 5. CDR1 LNHNV and CDR2 YYDKDF come from the germline V gene (reference sequence). The CDR3 here is CATSRGDRVYYGYTF. DNA for the CDR3: TGTGCCACCAGCAGAGGAGACAGGGTTTACTATGGCTACACCTTC.

The genes are TRBV11-1 and TRBJ2-3, with 10 bases identical to TRBD1. The CDR3 has 16 residues. Germline V CDR1 and CDR2: SGHAT, FQDESV (reference sequence). The ends lost 4 bases at V and 2 bases at J; junction bases unmatched: 6. This chain's CDR3 is CASSSRDRGLTDTQYF. CDR3 in DNA: TGTGCCAGCAGCTCCCGCGACAGGGGGCTCACAGATACGCAGTATTTT.

The chain uses TRBV14 and TRBJ2-7; TRBD2 agrees at 7 bases. From germline, CDR1 is SGHDN and CDR2 FVKESK. The V segment lost 9 bases and the J segment 2 bases; nucleotides outside the gene matches: 10. The CDR3 is 14 residues long. The CDR3 region has the DNA TGTGCCAGGGTGGGGCTAGCGGTGACCTACGAGCAGTACTTC. This codes for CARVGLAVTYEQYF.

The V and J genes are TRBV18 and TRBJ1-2, with TRBD1 matching 7 bases. CDR1 and CDR2 from the germline V gene are KGHSH and LQKENI. Trimming removed 3 bases from V and 1 base from J; junction bases left unmatched: 11. The CDR3 covers 17 residues. The CDR3, as DNA: TGTGCCAGCTCACCCGGTACCGGGACAGCCCTTAACTATGGCTACACCTTC. This translates into CASSPGTGTALNYGYTF.